This is a list of T cell receptor beta chains from one sample in a study of cytomegalovirus exposure and HLA in healthy donors. Assay: immunoSEQ multiplex PCR; the TCRdb copy retains only in-frame clones and omits some. The sample has about 120,000 clones; over 65% are singletons. The sample taken for sequencing was PBMCs. The source is a woman under 40 in good health and CMV-seronegative. Both conserved end residues are part of each CDR3. Fields, in order: V gene, J gene, D gene, clone size, CDR3 protein, CDR3 DNA. The D gene is left open where the match is weak. Part of the rows lack a size; the others show once, few, many or a class for expanded clones.

TRBV25-1	TRBJ1-1	-	-	CASSESGRGTTEAFF	TGTGCCAGCAGTGAATCGGGCAGGGGTACCACTGAAGCTTTCTTT
TRBV19	TRBJ1-1	-	-	CASSGRGKNTEAFF	TGTGCCAGTAGTGGTCGGGGGAAGAACACTGAAGCTTTCTTT
TRBV7-9	TRBJ2-7	TRBD1	-	CASSSDRGAAYEQYF	TGTGCCAGCAGCTCAGACAGGGGGGCTGCCTACGAGCAGTACTTC
TRBV18	TRBJ1-5	-	few	CASSPSDSNQPQHF	TGTGCCAGCTCACCATCAGATAGCAATCAGCCCCAGCATTTT
TRBV30	TRBJ2-3	TRBD2	-	CAWTSGTDTQYF	TGTGCCTGGACTAGCGGAACAGATACGCAGTATTTT
TRBV7-9	TRBJ1-3	TRBD1	-	CASRLGTGGGNTIYF	TGTGCCAGCAGGCTCGGGACAGGGGGTGGAAACACCATATATTTT
TRBV30	TRBJ1-1	-	once	CAWKAGTKKNTEAFF	TGTGCCTGGAAAGCCGGGACAAAGAAGAACACTGAAGCTTTCTTT
TRBV11-1	TRBJ1-6	-	-	CASSPGGVNSPLHF	TGTGCCAGCAGCCCGGGGGGGGTTAATTCACCCCTCCACTTT
TRBV19	TRBJ1-2	TRBD1	-	CASSIGRGLDYGYTF	TGTGCCAGTAGTATCGGCAGGGGGTTAGACTATGGCTACACCTTC
TRBV25-1	TRBJ1-1	-	-	CASSEPRNTEAFF	TGTGCCAGCAGTGAACCCAGGAACACTGAAGCTTTCTTT
TRBV5-1	TRBJ2-3	TRBD1	-	CASSLGTGSGTDTQYF	TGCGCCAGCAGCTTGGGGACAGGGTCCGGGACAGATACGCAGTATTTT
TRBV7-6	TRBJ2-5	TRBD2	few	CASSLDASGETQYF	TGTGCCAGCAGCTTAGATGCTAGCGGGGAGACCCAGTACTTC
TRBV2	TRBJ1-1	TRBD1	-	CASKRGQTKIGGTEAFF	TGTGCCAGCAAAAGGGGACAGACAAAGATCGGAGGCACTGAAGCTTTCTTT
TRBV7-6	TRBJ1-2	-	-	CASSLDTRKRGYTF	TGTGCCAGCAGCTTAGATACCCGTAAGAGGGGCTACACCTTC
TRBV7-9	TRBJ2-7	TRBD1	-	CASSSPDRGFYEQYF	TGTGCCAGCAGCTCCCCGGACAGGGGATTTTACGAGCAGTACTTC
TRBV18	TRBJ2-5	-	few	CASSRTAAYQETQYF	TGTGCCAGCTCACGGACTGCAGCGTACCAAGAGACCCAGTACTTC
TRBV30	TRBJ1-3	-	few	CAWRGKGMTGNTIYF	TGTGCCTGGAGGGGAAAGGGGATGACTGGAAACACCATATATTTT
TRBV5-1	TRBJ1-1	-	-	CASSSTGGGGTEAFF	TGCGCCAGCAGCAGCACCGGGGGGGGAGGCACTGAAGCTTTCTTT
TRBV6-6	TRBJ1-2	-	-	CATTESYTF	TGTGCCACGACGGAGAGCTACACCTTC
TRBV28	TRBJ1-2	-	-	CATSTRGFDGYTF	TGTGCAACCAGCACCAGGGGTTTCGATGGCTACACCTTC
TRBV10-3	TRBJ2-2	-	-	CAISERGLIAGELFF	TGTGCCATCAGTGAACGGGGATTGATCGCCGGGGAGCTGTTTTTT
TRBV6-1	TRBJ2-3	TRBD2	-	CASSEKGTSGTPTDTQYF	TGTGCCAGCAGTGAAAAAGGGACTAGCGGGACTCCCACAGATACGCAGTATTTT
TRBV6-5	TRBJ1-1	TRBD1	-	CATLRTGGITEAFF	TGTGCCACCCTTCGGACAGGGGGCATCACTGAAGCTTTCTTT
TRBV11-3	TRBJ2-5	-	-	CASSPRLDGETQYF	TGTGCCAGCAGCCCCCGACTAGATGGGGAGACCCAGTACTTC
TRBV6-1	TRBJ1-1	TRBD1	-	CASSLGQEDFF	TGTGCCAGCAGTCTTGGACAGGAGGACTTCTTT
TRBV6-5	TRBJ2-7	TRBD1	once	CASSADRGLYEQYF	TGTGCCAGCAGTGCGGACAGGGGGCTGTACGAGCAGTACTTC
TRBV5-1	TRBJ2-4	-	-	CASSLAIAKNIQYF	TGCGCCAGCAGCTTGGCCATAGCCAAAAACATTCAGTACTTC
TRBV2	TRBJ2-1	TRBD2	-	CASSRREEDEQFF	TGTGCCAGCAGCCGGCGGGAGGAGGATGAGCAGTTCTTC
TRBV30	TRBJ1-2	-	once	CAWRIQFYGYTF	TGTGCCTGGAGAATCCAGTTCTATGGCTACACCTTC
TRBV15	TRBJ2-7	TRBD1	-	CATSRRTGGVEQYF	TGTGCCACCAGCAGAAGGACAGGGGGGGTGGAGCAGTACTTC
TRBV5-6	TRBJ2-7	-	-	CASSLVSGWYEQYF	TGTGCCAGCAGCTTGGTTTCAGGGTGGTACGAGCAGTACTTC
TRBV6-1	TRBJ2-1	TRBD2	-	CASSEDQAGGPYYNEQFF	TGTGCCAGCAGTGAAGACCAAGCGGGAGGGCCCTACTACAATGAGCAGTTCTTC
TRBV6-5	TRBJ1-1	TRBD1	-	CASRSGDRVNTEAFF	TGTGCCAGCAGGTCCGGGGACAGAGTTAACACTGAAGCTTTCTTT
TRBV19	TRBJ1-5	TRBD1	-	CASRTGSGQPQHF	TGTGCCAGTCGGACAGGGTCAGGGCAGCCCCAGCATTTT
TRBV4-2	TRBJ1-3	TRBD1	-	CASSQDLGGYGNTIYF	TGTGCCAGCAGCCAAGATTTAGGGGGCTATGGAAACACCATATATTTT
TRBV6-4	TRBJ1-6	-	few	CASSDSAGNSPLHF	TGTGCCAGCAGTGACTCCGCCGGGAATTCACCCCTCCACTTT
TRBV5-1	TRBJ1-2	-	-	CASKVDGVYYGYTF	TGCGCCAGCAAGGTTGACGGAGTCTACTATGGCTACACCTTC
TRBV6-4	TRBJ1-5	-	-	CASSDRGGFCQPQHF	TGTGCCAGCAGTGATAGGGGGGGGTTTTGTCAGCCCCAGCATTTT
TRBV5-1	TRBJ2-5	-	-	CASSWRETQYF	TGCGCCAGCAGCTGGAGGGAGACCCAGTACTTC
TRBV6-5	TRBJ2-6	-	-	CASSYEGSGANVLTF	TGTGCCAGCAGTTACGAGGGTAGTGGGGCCAACGTCCTGACTTTC
TRBV10-1	TRBJ2-7	-	once	CASSALGEQYF	TGCGCCAGCAGTGCACTTGGCGAGCAGTACTTC
TRBV6-6	TRBJ2-7	TRBD2	-	CASSAGLAGYEQYF	TGTGCCAGCAGTGCTGGACTAGCGGGTTACGAGCAGTACTTC
TRBV6-1	TRBJ1-2	TRBD1	few	CASSEGQGVTYGYTF	TGTGCCAGCAGTGAAGGACAGGGTGTAACTTATGGCTACACCTTC
TRBV7-9	TRBJ2-7	-	-	CASSLAELQYF	TGTGCCAGCAGCTTAGCGGAGCTGCAGTACTTC
TRBV6-1	TRBJ1-2	TRBD1	-	CASTEQGSGGYTF	TGTGCCAGCACCGAACAGGGGTCGGGGGGCTACACCTTC
TRBV5-1	TRBJ1-4	TRBD1	-	CASSVSGTGSTRLEKLFF	TGCGCCAGCAGCGTCTCCGGGACAGGGAGTACTCGCCTTGAAAAACTGTTTTTT
TRBV7-8	TRBJ1-5	-	-	CASSYQGNQPQHF	TGTGCCAGCAGCTACCAGGGCAATCAGCCCCAGCATTTT
TRBV5-1	TRBJ2-7	TRBD2	-	CASSLGGGGLGSYEQYF	TGCGCCAGCAGCTTGGGCGGGGGGGGCTTAGGCTCCTACGAGCAGTACTTC
TRBV28	TRBJ2-3	TRBD2	once	CASRYSGGAADTQYF	TGTGCCAGCAGGTATAGCGGGGGGGCCGCAGATACGCAGTATTTT
TRBV4-1	TRBJ2-1	-	-	CASSQDSTFGEQFF	TGCGCCAGCAGCCAAGATTCTACGTTCGGTGAGCAGTTCTTC
TRBV5-1	TRBJ1-1	TRBD1	-	CASSLGDRGFSTEAFF	TGCGCCAGCAGCTTGGGGGACAGGGGTTTTAGCACTGAAGCTTTCTTT
TRBV13	TRBJ2-7	TRBD2	-	CASSMGLAGTYEQYF	TGTGCCAGCAGCATGGGACTAGCGGGAACCTACGAGCAGTACTTC
TRBV6-1	TRBJ1-1	-	-	CASSPQGWGTEAFF	TGTGCCAGCAGTCCGCAGGGGTGGGGCACTGAAGCTTTCTTT
TRBV7-9	TRBJ2-1	-	-	CASSLGQGGRNEQFF	TGTGCCAGCAGCTTAGGGCAGGGGGGAAGGAATGAGCAGTTCTTC
TRBV5-4	TRBJ2-7	TRBD2	-	CASSLRTRSTASYEQYF	TGTGCCAGCAGCTTGAGGACTAGATCGACCGCCTCCTACGAGCAGTACTTC
TRBV18	TRBJ1-5	TRBD1	-	CASSPGGGGQPQHF	TGTGCCAGCTCACCAGGAGGGGGCGGTCAGCCCCAGCATTTT